This TCR beta chain emerged from a study of shared clonotypes between healthy human individuals. Study-level background: Aged between 18 and 49, the donors were two women and three men. Three plates were used per donor for CD4 naive, three for CD4 memory, two for CD8 naive and one for CD8 memory. Findings and limits, study-wide: Non-shared clonotypes showed lower generation probabilities than clonotypes common to all four donors. Larger richness was generally estimated for naive than memory subsets.

The V segment lost 8 bases and the J segment 8 bases; nucleotides outside the gene matches: 8. CDR1 and CDR2 (germline): MDHEN, SYDVKM. The CDR3 is made up of 13 amino acids. Data came from immunoSEQ multiplex PCR; TCRdb stores just in-frame clones and leaves some out. The table has approximately 1.9 million clones, about 93% seen once. Naive CD8 populations comprised CD45RO-negative cells positively selected for CCR7, excluding terminally differentiated effector memory CD45RA+ cells. Points on this clone: Its antigen is still unknown.

The origin of this receptor is a man younger than 35 in good health. Some clones in this sample may be carry-over from other donors' samples. The sample consisted of naive CD8+ T cells from PBMCs. The chain is built from TRBV28 and TRBJ2-1, with 8 bases fitting TRBD1. The CDR3 coding sequence is TGTGCCAGCGGGGTGGGACAGGTTGATGAGCAGTTCTTC. It encodes CASGVGQVDEQFF.